Here is one T cell receptor (beta chain) with its context. The clone's antigen remains unknown. Base qualities are not recorded, but no much larger clone differs from it by a single base. The data belong to a study of OX40 agonist ivuxolimab in advanced cancers. With respect to the entire study: Ivuxolimab was an agonistic, fully human IgG2 monoclonal antibody directed against OX40 (CD134), a costimulatory receptor. Of the 50 to 55 dose-escalation patients, hepatocellular carcinoma was present in about 19, melanoma in roughly 15, renal cell carcinoma in 9 and head and neck cancer in 9. The paper reports the monotherapy dose-escalation portion (N ≈ 50 patients) of the phase I ivuxolimab trial. In the dose-escalation cohort, around four fifths of patients were male, and the mean age was approximately 60 years, with a range of about 23 to 90. Partial responses occurred in three dose-escalation patients: two with cutaneous melanoma and one with hepatocellular carcinoma. Peripheral TCRbeta sequencing aimed to test whether ivuxolimab altered TCR sequence diversity and caused clonal T-cell expansion. Intravenous ivuxolimab was administered to patients every 2 weeks at six dose levels: 0.01, 0.1, 0.3, 1.5, 3 and 10 mg/kg. Prior anti-PD-1, anti-PD-L1 or anti-CTLA-4 therapy was permitted, and 35% to 40% of dose-escalation patients had received checkpoint inhibitors. The research as a whole found: At doses from 0.1 to 3.0 mg/kg, clonal expansion was seen in both CD4+ and CD8+ blood T cells between baseline and week 6. In the 0.1-3.0 mg/kg groups, partial responders had among the lowest normalized peripheral clonal expansion, particularly in CD8+ T cells. Low levels of normalized T-cell clonal expansion were also seen in some nonresponding patients. After ivuxolimab, CD8+ T cells had more expanded clones than CD4+ T cells on average. The antigen specificity of the clonally expanded peripheral T cells was not determined.

Patients with a history of autoimmune disease or receiving systemic immunosuppression were excluded from the trial. Peripheral blood for TCR sequencing was drawn from every dose cohort at baseline, at cycle 4 day 1 and at cycle 7 day 1. The samples were drawn from a first-in-human, open-label, multicenter phase I dose-escalation trial of ivuxolimab. Adults with locally advanced or metastatic head and neck squamous cell, hepatocellular, melanoma or renal cell carcinoma were enrolled in the trial. Before TCR sequencing, CD4+ and CD8+ T cells were separately sorted from peripheral blood. Via the germline V gene, CDR1 is MNHEY and CDR2 SVGAGI. The junction carries 6 bases between V and J, which are trimmed by 2 bases and 2 bases respectively. From its cysteine to its phenylalanine, the CDR3 spans 13 amino acids. Solely the CDR3 DNA is kept, with 39 bases framed from the first base. Genomic DNA was isolated from the sorted cells so that the TCRbeta CDR3 region could be sequenced. The immunoSEQ Assay was used to sequence the TCRbeta CDR3 regions. TCRdb's version of the immuneACCESS table is confined to in-frame rearrangements and falls short of the full clone set. An unresolved V gene accounts for under half of the shortfall where checked; the remainder is of unknown origin. Within this sample are 100,000 or so clones, with 95% to 97% of them counted one time only. Together, the top ten hold around 2.2% of the sample.

The chain is encoded by TRBV6-5 joined to TRBJ2-5; perhaps TRBD2 is the D gene, with 5 bases matching. The TCR sequence derives from an adult with an advanced solid tumor such as melanoma, head and neck, liver or kidney cancer. The sample was CD4+ or CD8+ T cells sorted from blood, taken in a trial of the OX40 agonist ivuxolimab. The CDR3: CASSYEGQETQYF. The sequenced DNA: TGTGCCAGCAGTTACGAGGGACAAGAGACCCAGTACTTC.